This TCR beta chain was documented in a study of graft-versus-host responses after intestinal transplantation (dated by TCRdb to about 2021). Context from the whole study: The transplants that recipients got were multivisceral, liver-intestinal, or isolated intestinal. Samples from a few later patients were sequenced in-house on an Illumina MiSeq with MiXCR processing rather than by the commercial service. Alloreactive clones were identified by sequencing pre-transplant mixed lymphocyte reaction products and comparing them with unstimulated pre-transplant donor and recipient T cells. A cohort of 24 intestinal transplant recipients, including one retransplant, was enrolled, and 3 patients lacking pretransplant specimens were excluded. Every recipient was given anti-thymocyte globulin induction, followed by roughly 3 years of maintenance tacrolimus and steroids. A peak of at least 4% donor T cells among recipient peripheral blood mononuclear cells was the definition used for donor T cell macrochimerism. After intestinal transplantation, graft-versus-host and host-versus-graft alloreactive T cell clones were followed in the graft, circulation and bone marrow using bulk TCR-beta CDR3 sequencing.

To prepare the library, the immunoSEQ multiplex PCR assay was applied. For most patients, genomic DNA was isolated with the Qiagen DNeasy Blood and Tissue Kit and sent frozen to Adaptive Biotechnologies for TCR sequencing. Adaptive Biotechnologies carried out high-throughput TCR-beta CDR3 sequencing of genomic DNA for most patients. As for the original processing: Adaptive's ImmunoSEQ software supplied the TCR sequencing data for under 20 patients, while MiXCR and VDJtools were used to process a few other patients. To correct CD4 versus CD8 sorting errors, sequences present in both subsets at a frequency ratio below 5:1 were removed. CDR3 nucleotide sequences shared by donor and recipient were removed because the origin of these sequences could not be assigned. Alloreactive clones required at least 2-fold expansion over unstimulated cells and minimum CFSE-low frequency of 0.002% (template counts) or 0.001% (read counts). A clone was considered mappable if detected in the sequenced pre-transplant spleen, lymph node, or MLR CFSE-low populations of the donor or recipient. The cumulative frequency of alloreactive clones was calculated as a percentage of all sequences, weighted by copy number. TCRdb stores this immuneACCESS table with in-frame sequences only. Part of the clones is absent; in the studies checked, under half of the shortfall reflects unresolved V genes, and no reason is known for the rest. The DNA gave D and trimming, while V, J and clone size come from that table. In all, the sample holds some 100,000 clones, and about nine tenths of those were seen once. In total, the top ten clones hold under 6.5% of the sample.

The intended sense of this specimen's time point label: cells obtained before transplantation from donor or recipient. CD3+CD4+ and CD3+CD8+ populations were FACS-sorted from unstimulated pre-transplant donor and recipient cells taken from spleen or lymph nodes. Of note for this clone: What this receptor recognizes is not known. No much larger clonotype is one base removed from it; base qualities were not supplied.

V loses 4 bases, J loses 3 bases, and the germline ends lie 3 bases apart. There are 11 amino acids in the CDR3, from cysteine to phenylalanine inclusive. Of the read, only the CDR3 DNA is kept; its 33 bases are in frame from base 1. The germline V gene encodes CDR1 MNHEY and CDR2 SVGAGI. General conclusions and limits of the study: In the allografts of patients with donor T cell macrochimerism, GvH to HvG T cell clonal ratios were high. GvH clones were found in recipient bone marrow, and some of the GvH clones appeared earlier in ileal mucosa or blood, which is consistent with an intestinal mucosal origin. Early after transplant, declines in HvG clones were associated with peak levels of circulating GvH clones. Conclusions were limited by the relatively low number and heterogeneity of intestinal transplant patients.

The rearranged chain carries TRBV6-5 and TRBJ1-1; confidence is insufficient to name the D gene. The sequence was obtained from a human donor who received an intestinal transplant. The sample here was unstimulated CD8+ T cells sorted from spleen or lymph node cells, taken before intestinal transplant. Here the CDR3 is given as CASSSDTEAFF. In nucleotide form, the sequence is TGTGCCAGCAGTTCGGACACTGAAGCTTTCTTT.